The 16 T cell receptor beta chains below all came from one sample that was sequenced in a study of T cells after yellow fever vaccination. TCRdb processed the 5' RACE reads anew with MiXCR; each CDR3 protein has one entry. The sample includes about 220,000 distinct CDR3 sequences, about 3% of them seen just once. Sequenced here: CD4+ T cells sorted from PBMCs, sampled 10 days after the yellow fever booster vaccination. These receptors were collected from a man in his late teens or twenties who received the YFV17D yellow fever vaccine.

This clonotype was counted a few times. The chain's CDR3 is CSARGQGAWNQPQHF. The DNA of the CDR3 is TGCAGTGCTAGAGGACAGGGGGCTTGGAATCAGCCCCAGCATTTT. The chain joins TRBV20-1 to TRBJ1-5, with 10 bases identical to TRBD1. V gave up 1 base and J gave up 4 bases; unmatched junction bases: 4. CDR1 is DFQATT and CDR2 is SNEGSKA in the germline V gene (reference sequence). CDR3 length equals 15 residues.

The table lists this clonotype with many counts. V and J are TRBV6-2 or TRBV6-3 and TRBJ2-3, with D possibly TRBD1 on 7 matching bases. CDR3 length: 13 residues. V shed 7 bases and J shed 5 bases, with 13 bases lying between them. Germline CDR1 reads MNHEY; CDR2 reads SVGEGT. The DNA for the CDR3 is TGTGCCAGCACTCGGCAGGGGGGAGATACGCAGTATTTT. Translation gives CASTRQGGDTQYF.

This chain uses TRBV12-3 or TRBV12-4 with TRBJ2-5; 9 nucleotides align to TRBD1. The CDR3 covers 18 residues. Losses at the gene ends were 2 bases for V and 7 bases for J; bases not matched to a gene: 17. The CDR3 region is CASSLRHRGLRPNVTQYF. The DNA of the CDR3 is TGTGCCAGCAGTTTACGTCACAGGGGGCTGAGGCCCAATGTGACCCAGTACTTC.

J is TRBJ1-5 and V is TRBV6-5; D gene uncertain. V lost 0 bases to trimming and J lost 1 base, with 7 bases between them. CDR3 length equals 15 residues. The germline V gene encodes CDR1 MNHEY and CDR2 SVGAGI. In nucleotides, the CDR3 is TGTGCCAGCAGTTACTCGAGTTGGAGCAATCAGCCCCAGCATTTT. This encodes CASSYSSWSNQPQHF.

A remark on this clonotype: A read error is possible here, since a much larger clone lies one base away. The V call is TRBV7-2, the J call TRBJ1-5, with D hard to call. The CDR3 is made up of 15 amino acids. CDR1 and CDR2 (germline): SGHTA, FQGNSA. DNA of the CDR3: TGTGCCAGCAGCCCGGGCCCCAATAGCAATCAGCCCAAGCATTTT. Its translation is CASSPGPNSNQPKHF.

The rearrangement links TRBV3-1 to TRBJ1-1; TRBD1 might be the D (6 bases). The CDR3 length is 15 residues. Trimming pared 6 bases from V and 0 bases from J, leaving 14 bases between. Germline lookup yields CDR1 LGHDT and CDR2 YNNKEL (reference sequence). In DNA form, the CDR3 reads TGTGCCAGCAGATACCGGACAGCGGTGAACACTGAAGCTTTCTTT. It is translated as CASRYRTAVNTEAFF.

This clonotype has a count of ten or more. V and J are TRBV12-3 or TRBV12-4 and TRBJ1-5; tentatively, D is TRBD1 (5 bases). This CDR3 is 13 amino acids long. The V end lost 2 bases, the J end lost 8 bases, and 10 bases lay between the germline ends. CDR3 nucleotide sequence: TGTGCCAGCAGTTTAAATTGGGGGGAGCCCCAGCATTTT. The encoded protein is CASSLNWGEPQHF.

The gene calls are TRBV12-3 or TRBV12-4 and TRBJ2-3, with TRBD2 identical over 7 bases. V trimming: 7 bases; J trimming: 8 bases; junction bases outside the gene matches: 21. The CDR3 is 17 amino acids. The CDR3 DNA reads as TGTGCCAGCACCGGCACGGGGGGACTCCTTACCAGTTCTACGCAGTATTTT. The encoded protein is CASTGTGGLLTSSTQYF.

The table lists this clonotype with many counts. The chain links TRBV5-1 to TRBJ2-5, with D perhaps matching TRBD1 or TRBD2 (5 bases each). Per germline, CDR1 SGHRS and CDR2 YFSETQ. V was shortened by 0 bases and J by 1 base, with 16 bases between the two germline ends. This CDR3 comprises 17 residues. The CDR3 region is CASSLALSSGTQETQYF. The CDR3 coding sequence is TGCGCCAGCAGCTTGGCCTTGTCGTCGGGGACCCAAGAGACCCAGTACTTC.

Ten or more counts support this clonotype. V gene TRBV4-1 combines with J gene TRBJ1-4; no reliable D call. Germline V gene lookup returns CDR1 MGHRA and CDR2 YSYEKL. The CDR3 contains 11 residues. V was cut by 5 bases and J by 6 bases, with 4 bases left in between. DNA for the CDR3: TGCGCCAGCAGCACCTATGAAAAACTGTTTTTT. It yields the protein CASSTYEKLFF.

Only a few counts were recorded for this clonotype. The V and J genes are TRBV7-2 and TRBJ1-3, with D possibly matching TRBD1 (5 bases). Trimming pared 4 bases from V and 3 bases from J, leaving 16 bases between. The CDR3 has 16 residues. Germline CDR1 SGHTA, CDR2 FQGNSA. CDR3 residues: CASSSGGRGIGNTIYF. Here the CDR3 DNA reads TGTGCCAGCAGCTCGGGGGGTCGGGGAATTGGAAACACCATATATTTT. The whole variable domain, filled in from reference TRBV7-2 and TRBJ1-3, reads GAGVSQSPSNKVTEKGKDVELRCDPISGHTALYWYRQSLGQGLEFLIYFQGNSAPDKSGLPSDRFSAERTGGSVSTLTIQRTQQEDSAVYLCASSSGGRGIGNTIYFGEGSWLTVV.

This chain connects TRBV18 to TRBJ1-2, with 10 bases lining up with TRBD1. Germline V CDR1 and CDR2: KGHSH, LQKENI. The CDR3 is 14 residues long. V gave up 2 bases and J gave up 6 bases; unmatched junction bases: 3. The CDR3: CASSPGTGEDGYTF. The CDR3 nucleotides are TGTGCCAGCTCACCAGGGACAGGGGAGGATGGCTACACCTTC.

This clonotype was seen more than once but under ten times. The J gene is TRBJ2-4, the V gene TRBV10-1, with 11 bases aligning to TRBD1. V was clipped by 5 bases and J by 8 bases; unmatched bases: 5. This CDR3 has 14 residues. The germline V gene has CDR1 WNHNN and CDR2 SYGVQD (reference sequence). The CDR3 DNA sequence: TGCGCCAGCAGTCCCGGGACAGGGGGAGACATTCAGTACTTC. Amino acids: CASSPGTGGDIQYF.

The rearrangement uses TRBV27 and TRBJ1-3; D remains ambiguous. The V and J ends lost 3 bases and 2 bases respectively, with 11 bases between them. Germline lookup yields CDR1 MNHEY and CDR2 SMNVEV (reference sequence). The CDR3 is made up of 15 amino acids. The CDR3 DNA reads as TGTGCCAGCAGTTTGGGATTGAGCCCTGGAAACACCATATATTTT. Its protein is CASSLGLSPGNTIYF.

This clonotype has at least ten counts. The J gene is TRBJ1-5, the V gene TRBV9; 9 nucleotides align to TRBD1. CDR3 length: 14 residues. Germline CDR1 reads SGDLS; CDR2 reads YYNGEE. J lost 5 bases, V lost 0 bases, and 0 bases had no gene match. The CDR3 reads CASSVGQGDQPQHF. CDR3 DNA sequence: TGTGCCAGCAGCGTAGGACAGGGGGATCAGCCCCAGCATTTT.

This clonotype was counted many times. The V and J genes are TRBV20-1 and TRBJ1-1; no definite D call. Germline V gene sequence: CDR1 DFQATT, CDR2 SNEGSKA (reference sequence). V was trimmed by 0 bases and J by 7 bases, leaving 12 bases between them. CDR3 length: 13 residues. CDR3 DNA: TGCAGTGCTAGAGATCTCGGGTCCTTTGAAGCTTTCTTT. It is translated as CSARDLGSFEAFF.